This is a list of T cell receptor beta chains from one sample in a study of shared clonotypes between healthy human individuals. Measured with immunoSEQ multiplex PCR; TCRdb has only the in-frame clones, and not every one. The table records 850,000 to 1,200,000 clones, 70% to 80% of them present only once. The sample comprised memory CD4+ T cells sorted from blood. The receptor set was obtained from a man younger than 30 in good health. Both conserved end residues are part of each CDR3. A D gene is named only where the DNA matches it firmly. Clone size is shown for a subset of rows, as once, few, many or a class of expanded clone.

clone_size | j_call | d_call | v_call | cdr3_nt | cdr3_aa
- | TRBJ2-7 | - | TRBV11-2 | TGTGCCAGCAGCCCAATTGGTATCTACGAGCAGTACTTC | CASSPIGIYEQYF
- | TRBJ1-5 | - | TRBV29-1 | TGCAGCGTTGGTGGTAGTAGCAATCAGCCCCAGCATTTT | CSVGGSSNQPQHF
- | TRBJ1-2 | - | TRBV7-9 | TGTGCCAGCAGCGAAACTTTAATCTATGGCTACACCTTC | CASSETLIYGYTF
- | TRBJ1-6 | TRBD1 | TRBV6-1 | TGTGCCAGCAGGGAGACAGGGATAAGCGGTTCACCCCTCCACTTT | CASRETGISGSPLHF
once | TRBJ2-7 | - | TRBV11-2 | TGTGCCAGCAGCTTAAAATCAACCTACGAGCAGTACTTC | CASSLKSTYEQYF
few | TRBJ2-7 | - | TRBV6-1 | TGTGCCAGCAGCCCACGTAGGGACTCCTACGAGCAGTACTTC | CASSPRRDSYEQYF
- | TRBJ2-7 | - | TRBV5-1 | TGCGCCAGCAGCAGGGCAGGTACTTCCTACGAGCAGTACTTC | CASSRAGTSYEQYF
- | TRBJ1-5 | - | TRBV30 | TGTGCCTGGAATGGGGGGAGTAGCAATCAGCCCCAGCATTTT | CAWNGGSSNQPQHF
- | TRBJ1-2 | - | TRBV10-3 | TGTGCCATGCGGCGGACGGAGAACTATGGCTACACCTTC | CAMRRTENYGYTF
- | TRBJ2-2 | - | TRBV6-5 | TGTGCCAGCAGTTATAGGGGGGGCATCGGGGAGCTGTTTTTT | CASSYRGGIGELFF
- | TRBJ2-2 | - | TRBV7-9 | TGTGCCAGCAGCTTACGCAGGGCTGACACCGGGGAGCTGTTTTTT | CASSLRRADTGELFF
- | TRBJ2-7 | - | TRBV9 | TGTGCCAGCAGCCCACGCCTTGATGGATTCTACGAGCAGTACTTC | CASSPRLDGFYEQYF
once | TRBJ1-5 | - | TRBV20-1 | TGCAGTGCCCCGCTCGGACAGCCCCAGCATTTT | CSAPLGQPQHF
- | TRBJ2-1 | TRBD1 | TRBV18 | TGTGCCAGCTCACCCTCCGGACAGGGCGGATACAATGAGCAGCTCTTC | CASSPSGQGGYNEQLF
- | TRBJ2-3 | TRBD1 | TRBV25-1 | TGTGCCAGCAGTGAATCCCCCGGACAGGGGAGGGGGTTGGATACGCAGTATTTT | CASSESPGQGRGLDTQYF
- | TRBJ1-5 | TRBD1 | TRBV6-4 | TGTGCCAGCAGTGAGAGAGGACAGGAGCCCCATCAGCCCCAGCATTTT | CASSERGQEPHQPQHF
once | TRBJ2-1 | TRBD2 | TRBV4-3 | TGCGCCAGCAGCCAAGATAGCGGACTAGCGGGGACCTCTGAGCAGTTCTTC | CASSQDSGLAGTSEQFF
- | TRBJ2-7 | TRBD2 | TRBV19 | TGTGCCAGTAGTATCCAAACTAGCGGGGTTTACGAGCAGTACTTC | CASSIQTSGVYEQYF
- | TRBJ1-1 | - | TRBV5-6 | TGTGCCAGCAGGCTTGGGACGGCGAACACTGAAGCTTTCTTT | CASRLGTANTEAFF
- | TRBJ2-2 | - | TRBV5-4 | TGTGCCAGCAGCTTGGCCGGGCCCGGGGAGCTGTTTTTT | CASSLAGPGELFF
- | TRBJ2-1 | - | TRBV9 | TGTGCCAGCGCCGGGGGCGGTCCATACAATGAGCAGTTCTTC | CASAGGGPYNEQFF
- | TRBJ2-5 | - | TRBV19 | TGTGCCAGTAGTCCAACGGCGGGGGCCCAAGAGACCCAGTACTTC | CASSPTAGAQETQYF
many | TRBJ2-4 | TRBD1 | TRBV7-9 | TGTGCCAGCAGCCTCTCGGGACAGATAGCCAAAAACATTCAGTACTTC | CASSLSGQIAKNIQYF
- | TRBJ1-1 | - | TRBV18 | TGTGCCAGCTCGATCGTCAGGGACACTGAAGCTTTCTTT | CASSIVRDTEAFF
few | TRBJ2-1 | - | TRBV13 | TGTGCCAGCAGCTTAAGGGTTGGTGAGCAGTTCTTC | CASSLRVGEQFF
- | TRBJ2-5 | TRBD2 | TRBV4-2 | TGTGCCAGCAGCCAGGAACTAGCGAAAGAGACCCAGTACTTC | CASSQELAKETQYF
- | TRBJ2-1 | - | TRBV6-5 | TGTGCCAGCAGTCCCCGGGTAGCCGCGTCCAATGAGCAGTTCTTC | CASSPRVAASNEQFF
few | TRBJ1-1 | TRBD1 | TRBV9 | TGTGCCAGCAGTTCTTGGACAGGGGGGAACACTGAAGCTTTCTTT | CASSSWTGGNTEAFF
- | TRBJ1-3 | TRBD1 | TRBV9 | TGTGCCAGCAACAAGGACAGGGGAAACACCATATATTTT | CASNKDRGNTIYF
- | TRBJ2-2 | TRBD1 | TRBV6-5 | TGTGCCAGCAGTTACTTACAGGGGTACACCGGGGAGCTGTTTTTT | CASSYLQGYTGELFF
- | TRBJ2-2 | - | TRBV5-4 | TGTGCCAGCAGCCTCCCCCGGGGGAACACCGGGGAGCTGTTTTTT | CASSLPRGNTGELFF
- | TRBJ1-3 | - | TRBV5-6 | TGTGCCAGCAGCAAGATGGGGGCCCTCTCTGGAAACACCATATATTTT | CASSKMGALSGNTIYF
- | TRBJ2-5 | TRBD2 | TRBV7-9 | TGTGCCAGCAGCTTGGGCCCCGGGCTAGCGGATCGGGAGACCCAGTACTTC | CASSLGPGLADRETQYF
few | TRBJ2-6 | - | TRBV27 | TGTGCCAGCAGTTCCGCCAGCTCTGGGGCCAACGTCCTGACTTTC | CASSSASSGANVLTF
- | TRBJ2-2 | - | TRBV6-6 | TGTGCCAGCAGTTACTTGGGGTCCGGGGAGCTGTTTTTT | CASSYLGSGELFF
- | TRBJ1-2 | TRBD1 | TRBV27 | TGTGCCAGCAGTCCTGGACAGGGCCCCTATGGCTACACCTTC | CASSPGQGPYGYTF
- | TRBJ2-2 | - | TRBV27 | TGTGCCAGCCGTCGACAGGTTAACACCGGGGAGCTGTTTTTT | CASRRQVNTGELFF
- | TRBJ1-1 | - | TRBV27 | TGTGCCAGCATGAGTATTTACATGAACACTGAAGCTTTCTTT | CASMSIYMNTEAFF
- | TRBJ2-2 | - | TRBV6-5 | TGTGCCAGCAGTTACTCCCGTAACACCGGGGAGCTGTTTTTT | CASSYSRNTGELFF
- | TRBJ2-3 | TRBD2 | TRBV5-4 | TGTGCCAGCAGTTCGACTAGCGGGCCCGCATATACGCAGTATTTT | CASSSTSGPAYTQYF
- | TRBJ2-7 | - | TRBV7-9 | TGTGCCAGCAGTAGGGTAGGGACCTACGAGCAGTACTTC | CASSRVGTYEQYF
- | TRBJ1-5 | - | TRBV5-1 | TGCGCCAGCAGCTTGGAGGCTGGGAGCAATCAGCCCCAGCATTTT | CASSLEAGSNQPQHF
- | TRBJ2-1 | - | TRBV15 | TGTGCCACCCGACTCGACACCGATCCATCCAATGAGCAGTTCTTC | CATRLDTDPSNEQFF
few | TRBJ1-6 | - | TRBV11-2 | TGTGCCAGCAGCTTGGGACGGCAAGCTGCTTCACCCCTCCACTTT | CASSLGRQAASPLHF
- | TRBJ1-6 | - | TRBV15 | TGTGCCACCAGCCCAGGTTCAATGAATTCACCCCTCCACTTT | CATSPGSMNSPLHF
- | TRBJ2-6 | TRBD2 | TRBV5-1 | TGCGCCAGCAGCCGTACTAGCGGAAGAAGCTCTGGGGCCAACGTCCTGACTTTC | CASSRTSGRSSGANVLTF